These 8 T cell receptor beta chains originate from one sample sequenced in a study of T-cell memory formation after mild COVID-19. In TCRdb, the 5' RACE reads were re-called with MiXCR into one record per CDR3 protein. The repertoire has approximately 300,000 distinct CDR3 sequences, 15% to 20% of them found once; the top ten carry about a fifth. Sample: PBMCs or a T cell subset sorted from them (not recorded which). The receptor set was obtained from a young man who had mild COVID-19 (a few samples of this study predate the infection). Cell type and time point are not known.

The rearrangement links TRBV7-2 to TRBJ1-2; unclear D gene. The CDR3 has 12 residues. V was shortened by 3 bases and J by 3 bases, with 5 bases between the two germline ends. Germline V gives CDR1 SGHTA, CDR2 FQGNSA. The CDR3 DNA is TGTGCCAGCAGCTTCTCTGACTATGGCTACACCTTC. Translation gives CASSFSDYGYTF.

The CDR3 loop reads CASSRSTGKAFPFTGELFF. In DNA, the CDR3 is TGTGCCAGTAGTAGAAGCACAGGGAAAGCGTTTCCCTTCACCGGGGAGCTGTTTTTT. The chain couples TRBV19 to TRBJ2-2, with D possibly being TRBD1 (6 bases). V lost 4 bases to trimming and J lost 4 bases, with 25 bases between them. The CDR3 consists of 19 residues. From germline, CDR1 is LNHDA and CDR2 SQIVND (reference sequence). Filled out from reference TRBV19 and TRBJ2-2, the complete variable domain reads DGGITQSPKYLFRKEGQNVTLSCEQNLNHDAMYWYRQDPGQGLRLIYYSQIVNDFQKGDIAEGYSVSREKKESFPLTVTSAQKNPTAFYLCASSRSTGKAFPFTGELFFGEGSRLTVL.

This sequence joins TRBV12-3 or TRBV12-4 and TRBJ1-1, with D maybe TRBD1 (5 bases). The CDR3 spans 13 residues. Trimming pared 3 bases from V and 6 bases from J, leaving 11 bases between. The CDR3 sequence is CASSLGQGPEAFF. CDR3 DNA: TGTGCCAGCAGTTTGGGGCAGGGACCTGAAGCTTTCTTT.

J is TRBJ1-2 and V is TRBV30; 10 bases are shared with TRBD1. The CDR3 sequence is 14 residues long. The junction had 7 bases not matched to a gene; V was cut back by 5 bases and J by 4 bases. Germline lookup yields CDR1 GTSNPN and CDR2 SVGIG (reference sequence). The CDR3 DNA reads as TGTGCCTGGTTGGACAGGGGGTTTATCTATGGCTACACCTTC. It yields the protein CAWLDRGFIYGYTF.

The chain recombines TRBV20-1 with TRBJ2-5, with D tentatively TRBD2 (7 bases). Trimming took 6 bases from V and 5 from J, leaving 16 bases between them. The CDR3 contains 13 residues. Germline assignment: CDR1 DFQATT and CDR2 SNEGSKA (reference sequence). The CDR3 coding sequence is TGCAGTGCCTACCGCGGGGGCTGGGAGACCCAGTACTTC. It specifies CSAYRGGWETQYF.

This clonotype was seen many times. This chain uses TRBV7-9 with TRBJ2-5; no clear D gene. CDR1 is SEHNR, CDR2 FQNEAQ, per germline (reference sequence). The CDR3 extends over 12 amino acids. V lost 6 bases, J lost 4 bases, and 9 bases lay in between. This CDR3 reads CASRALGETQYF. The DNA of the CDR3 is TGTGCCAGCAGGGCCCTAGGAGAGACCCAGTACTTC. Full variable domain (outside the CDR3, taken from reference TRBV7-9 and TRBJ2-5): DTGVSQNPRHKITKRGQNVTFRCDPISEHNRLYWYRQTLGQGPEFLTYFQNEAQLEKSRLLSDRFSAERPKGSFSTLEIQRTEQGDSAMYLCASRALGETQYFGPGTRLLVL.

The chain combines TRBV3-1 with TRBJ2-6; TRBD2 might be the D (5 bases). This CDR3 region has 14 residues. The ends were cut back, 6 bases at V and 3 bases at J, with 9 bases in the middle. CDR1 LGHDT and CDR2 YNNKEL come from the germline V gene (reference sequence). This chain's CDR3 is CASRVGGGANVLTF. The CDR3 DNA reads as TGTGCCAGCAGGGTTGGAGGTGGGGCCAACGTCCTGACTTTC. Using reference TRBV3-1 and TRBJ2-6 for the parts outside the CDR3, the full variable domain is DTAVSQTPKYLVTQMGNDKSIKCEQNLGHDTMYWYKQDSKKFLKIMFSYNNKELIINETVPNRFSPKSPDKAHLNLHINSLELGDSAVYFCASRVGGGANVLTFGAGSRLTVL.

This chain connects TRBV7-6 to TRBJ1-5; no reliable D call. Germline CDR1 SGHVS, CDR2 FNYEAQ. CDR3 size: 15 residues. Trimming took off 5 bases at V and 0 bases at J, with 11 bases between the two ends. Here the CDR3 DNA reads TGTGCCAGCAGCGCAACGGTCTATAGCAATCAGCCCCAGCATTTT. Amino acids: CASSATVYSNQPQHF. The whole variable domain, remainder taken from reference TRBV7-6 and TRBJ1-5, is GAGVSQSPRYKVTKRGQDVALRCDPISGHVSLYWYRQALGQGPEFLTYFNYEAQQDKSGLPNDRFSAERPEGSISTLTIQRTEQRDSAMYRCASSATVYSNQPQHFGDGTRLSIL.